The 16 T cell receptor beta chains reported below all come from one sample, sequenced in a study of T cells in Graves' hyperthyroidism and ophthalmopathy. Researchers amplified the TCR beta CDR3 regions from RNA transcripts. Initially, a first-round RT-PCR of the TCR CDR3 employed the HTBI primer set. MiXCR was run by TCRdb on the multiplex PCR reads, yielding one entry per CDR3 protein. The sample includes hundreds of thousands of distinct CDR3 sequences, around 13% of them seen just once. Sequencing input: blood. Receptors were obtained from a woman between 50 and 59 years old with Graves' ophthalmopathy.

This clonotype was detected ten times or more. The chain carries TRBV7-2 and TRBJ2-1; 10 bases line up with TRBD2. This CDR3 spans 16 amino acids. Germline V gene data show CDR1 as SGHTA and CDR2 as FQGNSA. Trimming removed 4 bases from V and 5 bases from J; junction bases left unmatched: 8. The CDR3 DNA reads as TGTGCCAGCAGCTCAGTAGGGACTAGCGCCGACAATGAGCAGTTCTTC. It translates to CASSSVGTSADNEQFF.

In its sample, this clonotype was seen many times. V usage is TRBV20-1 and J usage is TRBJ2-7; D remains unclear. Germline V CDR1 and CDR2: DFQATT, SNEGSKA (reference sequence). The CDR3 loop spans 16 amino acids. Between the trimmed V and J ends, which lost 2 bases and 2 bases, there was a span of 19 bases. The CDR3 DNA is TGCAGTGCTAGACCATCTCTGCCGACATCCGCCTACGAGCAGTACTTC. Protein product: CSARPSLPTSAYEQYF.

The sample holds many counts of this clonotype. This chain joins TRBV28 and TRBJ2-2, with D hard to call. Germline V gene lookup returns CDR1 MDHEN and CDR2 SYDVKM. Trimming removed 6 bases at V and 4 bases at J, with 6 bases between. This CDR3 comprises 12 residues. The chain's CDR3 is CASRDSTGELFF. CDR3 DNA: TGTGCCAGCAGGGATTCCACCGGGGAGCTGTTTTTT.

To note about this clonotype: The conserved phenylalanine or tryptophan is not found at the CDR3 terminus, so this likely reflects a read error. The rearrangement links TRBV4-1 to TRBJ1-1; maybe TRBD1 (5 bases). Between the trimmed V and J ends, which lost 1 base and 3 bases, there was a span of 12 bases. Germline V lookup: CDR1 MGHRA, CDR2 YSYEKL. This CDR3 has 15 residues. As DNA, the CDR3 is TGCGCCAGCAGCCAAGGCCACGGGGGGTACACTGAAGCTTTCCTT. Encoded protein: CASSQGHGGYTEAFL.

This clonotype was recorded at least ten times. This chain connects TRBV20-1 to TRBJ2-1; maybe TRBD1 (7 bases). The V gene's germline CDR1 is DFQATT and CDR2 SNEGSKA (reference sequence). This CDR3 has 13 residues. V lost 4 bases to trimming and J lost 9 bases, with 16 bases between them. The CDR3 DNA follows: TGCAGTGCTACGACAGGGAGGTTAAGTGAGCAGTTCTTC. Translation gives CSATTGRLSEQFF.

This clonotype was counted a few times. This sequence joins TRBV5-1 and TRBJ2-6; TRBD1 is a possible D gene (5 bases). The CDR3 spans 16 residues. V lost 0 bases to trimming and J lost 0 bases, with 7 bases between them. Germline V gene sequence: CDR1 SGHRS, CDR2 YFSETQ. Written as DNA, the CDR3 is TGCGCCAGCAGCTTGGACGGACACTCTGGGGCCAACGTCCTGACTTTC. Translated, it gives CASSLDGHSGANVLTF.

This clonotype occurred many times. The gene calls are TRBV5-4 and TRBJ2-7; D gene unclear. V dropped 4 bases and J dropped 2 bases, with 13 bases sitting between them. Germline V gene lookup returns CDR1 SGHNT and CDR2 YYREEE (reference sequence). The CDR3 contains 14 residues. The CDR3 protein is CASSLRTATYEQYF. The CDR3 DNA is TGTGCCAGCAGCCTCCGGACGGCGACCTACGAGCAGTACTTC. Together with reference TRBV5-4 and TRBJ2-7, the CDR3 gives the full variable domain: ETGVTQSPTHLIKTRGQQVTLRCSSQSGHNTVSWYQQALGQGPQFIFQYYREEENGRGNFPPRFSGLQFPNYSSELNVNALELDDSALYLCASSLRTATYEQYFGPGTRLTVT.

V gene TRBV4-3 combines with J gene TRBJ2-5, with D unclear. The germline V gene has CDR1 LGHNA and CDR2 YSLEER. The V and J ends lost 0 bases and 3 bases respectively, with 8 bases between them. The CDR3 sequence is 14 residues long. The CDR3, as DNA: TGCGCCAGCAGCCAAGAGGCTCTGAAAGAGACCCAGTACTTC. As protein: CASSQEALKETQYF.

The chain combines TRBV20-1 with TRBJ1-1; a possible D gene is TRBD1 (6 bases). Germline V CDR1 and CDR2: DFQATT, SNEGSKA (reference sequence). The CDR3 loop spans 14 amino acids. Trimming cost V 6 bases and J 8 bases, with 22 bases left between them. CDR3 bases: TGCAGTGCGCTGGGGGGGGCCGGAACATGGGAAGCTTTCTTT. Residues: CSALGGAGTWEAFF.

This clonotype was counted at least ten times. This chain links TRBV6-2 or TRBV6-3 with TRBJ2-7, with 8 bases aligning to TRBD1. The CDR3 has 15 residues. Germline loops: CDR1 MNHEY, CDR2 SVGEGT. Trimming at V came to 3 bases and at J to 3 bases, leaving 7 bases not matched to a gene. CDR3 bases: TGTGCCAGCAGTTATGGGACAGGAACAAACTACGAGCAGTACTTC. Protein product: CASSYGTGTNYEQYF.

This clonotype was observed at least ten times. This sequence joins TRBV5-1 and TRBJ1-1; tentative D call: TRBD1 (6 bases). V was clipped by 4 bases and J by 4 bases, with 11 bases between them. Germline V gene data show CDR1 as SGHRS and CDR2 as YFSETQ. The CDR3 contains 13 residues. CDR3 DNA: TGCGCCAGCAGCAGGGACACCTCCACTGAAGCTTTCTTT. Encoded protein: CASSRDTSTEAFF.

About this clonotype itself: A junction boundary mismatches the germline segment, possibly from a read error. The chain employs TRBV7-7 and TRBJ2-3; TRBD2 matches at 10 bases. CDR1 and CDR2 (germline): SSHAT, FNYEAQ (reference sequence). The CDR3 contains 15 residues. The CDR3, as DNA: TGTGCTAGCAGCTTAGCGGGAGGAGTCACAGATACGCAGTATTTT. Translated, it gives CASSLAGGVTDTQYF.

This clonotype was observed many times. The gene calls are TRBV20-1 and TRBJ2-7; 12 positions agree with TRBD2. The CDR3 runs to 15 residues. Per the germline V gene, CDR1 is DFQATT and CDR2 is SNEGSKA (reference sequence). Unmatched junction bases numbered 7, after V lost 2 bases and J lost 5 bases. In nucleotides, the CDR3 is TGCAGTGCTAGACACCTAGCGGGAGGGCCCAACGAGCAGTACTTC. The encoded protein is CSARHLAGGPNEQYF.

The chain joins TRBV19 to TRBJ2-7, with D possibly matching TRBD1 (6 bases). Germline lookup yields CDR1 LNHDA and CDR2 SQIVND (reference sequence). This CDR3 is 15 amino acids long. Deletions cut 3 bases from V and 2 bases from J, with 14 bases between. CDR3 loop: CASSILRDTTYEQYF. The CDR3 bases are TGTGCCAGTAGTATTCTCCGGGACACCACCTACGAGCAGTACTTC.

In this sample, this clonotype turned up many times. The rearrangement joins TRBV24-1 to TRBJ2-2, with a weak D call TRBD1 (5 bases). CDR3 length: 17 amino acids. Germline CDR1 reads KGHDR; CDR2 reads SFDVKD. V was pared by 1 base and J by 0 bases, with 11 bases between. In DNA, the CDR3 is TGTGCCACCAGTGATTTAGGGGCAGGCCCGAACACCGGGGAGCTGTTTTTT. This encodes CATSDLGAGPNTGELFF.

About this clonotype itself: The junction does not match germline at one end; this may be a read error. The gene calls are TRBV10-3 and TRBJ2-1, with unresolved D. The germline V gene has CDR1 ENHRY and CDR2 SYGVKD. The length of the CDR3 is 14 residues. Here the CDR3 DNA reads TGTGCCACTCAGCCGGGCGTTACGTACAATGGGCAGTTCTTC. It translates to CATQPGVTYNGQFF.